This entry lists 10 T cell receptor beta chains sequenced from one sample in a study of blood T cells in healthy people across ages. A second PCR, run for about 7 to 11 cycles, used a sample-barcoded 5' primer plus a J-beta primer mix. TCRdb used MiXCR to reprocess the 5' RACE reads, holding one entry per CDR3 protein. The sample includes about 780,000 distinct CDR3 sequences, approximately 24% of them seen just once. The same sample was also used in a study of T cells of mothers and their children.

Material: blood. All receptors derive from a boy between 10 and 17 years old in good health.

The CDR3 DNA reads TGTGCCAGCAGCCCTACAGGGGGCATAGGGTACGAGCAGTACTTC. It codes for CASSPTGGIGYEQYF. The chain couples TRBV9 to TRBJ2-7; TRBD1 matches 9 bases. With 4 bases clipped from V and 4 bases from J, the junction kept 9 bases outside the gene matches. The germline V gene encodes CDR1 SGDLS and CDR2 YYNGEE. The CDR3 contains 15 residues.

The rearrangement uses TRBV28 and TRBJ1-2; D not certain. Trimming removed 2 bases at V and 8 bases at J, with 12 bases between. The CDR3 spans 13 residues. The germline CDR1 and CDR2 sequences are MDHEN and SYDVKM. The CDR3 protein is CASSLQLYAGYTF. CDR3 coding DNA: TGTGCCAGCAGTTTACAGCTTTATGCCGGCTACACCTTC.

The chain uses TRBV2 and TRBJ2-4; D is unresolved. The germline V gene has CDR1 SNHLY and CDR2 FYNNEI. The CDR3 covers 13 residues. With 7 bases removed from V and 5 bases from J, the gap between germline ends came to 12 bases. In nucleotides, the CDR3 is TGTGCCAGCATGGTCGGCGGAGAAAACATTCAGTACTTC. This codes for CASMVGGENIQYF.

This clonotype came up a few times. The J gene is TRBJ2-5, the V gene TRBV27, with TRBD2 matching over 10 bases. After removal of 3 bases from V and 11 bases from J, the junction contained 18 bases not matched to a gene. This CDR3 is 17 amino acids long. Germline loops: CDR1 MNHEY, CDR2 SMNVEV (reference sequence). In DNA, the CDR3 is TGTGCCAGCAGTTTCTCAGCCACTAGCGGGGTCCCCTGGGAGCAGTACTTC. Amino acids: CASSFSATSGVPWEQYF.

This chain links TRBV9 with TRBJ2-5, with D unresolved. The J call could be wrong; TRBJ2-7 is a better fit for the DNA end. The germline gives CDR1 SGDLS, CDR2 YYNGEE. The CDR3 is 14 amino acids. The CDR3 DNA reads TGTGCCAGCAGCGTAGAGGGTCTTACCTACGAGCAGTACTTC. Its translation: CASSVEGLTYEQYF.

The rearrangement joins TRBV3-1 to TRBJ2-5; no clear D. Per the germline V gene, CDR1 is LGHDT and CDR2 is YNNKEL (reference sequence). V lost 4 bases and J lost 3, with 12 bases in between. This CDR3 has 14 amino acids. This chain's CDR3 is CASSLRLAKETQYF. The CDR3 DNA sequence: TGTGCCAGCAGCCTACGATTAGCCAAAGAGACCCAGTACTTC.

This rearrangement joins TRBV12-3 or TRBV12-4 to TRBJ2-5, with 8 positions matching TRBD1. Judging by the DNA end, TRBJ2-1 fits better; the J call may be wrong. The CDR3 contains 17 residues. The CDR3 region has the DNA TGTGCCAGCAGCCCCGGGACAGGCCACAGTCCCTACAATGAGCAGTTCTTC. Protein: CASSPGTGHSPYNEQFF.

This clonotype has only a few counts. The chain is built from TRBV9 and TRBJ1-6; 7 bases map to TRBD1. This CDR3 comprises 14 residues. Trimming cost V 0 bases and J 15 bases; bases outside gene matches: 9. Germline lookup yields CDR1 SGDLS and CDR2 YYNGEE. CDR3 sequence (DNA): TGTGCCAGCAGCGTAGTAGGGACAGCGGGTCTCCTCCACTTT. It encodes CASSVVGTAGLLHF.

This clonotype was seen only a few times. The J gene is TRBJ2-4, the V gene TRBV4-1, with D perhaps assigned TRBD1 or TRBD2 (5 bases each). Germline V lookup: CDR1 MGHRA, CDR2 YSYEKL. V lost 4 bases and J lost 2, with 15 bases in between. The CDR3 has 16 amino acids. The CDR3 is CASSPWGMITKNIQYF. Here the CDR3 DNA reads TGCGCCAGCAGCCCATGGGGGATGATTACCAAAAACATTCAGTACTTC.

The chain links TRBV5-1 to TRBJ1-6; D not certain. The CDR3 has 15 amino acids. Deletions cut 2 bases from V and 0 bases from J, with 6 bases between. Germline-derived CDR1 and CDR2 are SGHRS and YFSETQ. The CDR3 coding sequence is TGCGCCAGCAGCTTCGGAGGCTCCTATAATTCACCCCTCCACTTT. Its translation: CASSFGGSYNSPLHF.